This T cell receptor beta chain was retrieved from a study of blood T cell repertoires in COVID-19. Trimming pared 4 bases from V and 7 bases from J, leaving 20 bases between. Germline V gene data show CDR1 as MDHEN and CDR2 as SYDVKM. The CDR3 consists of 16 residues. This table comes from immunoSEQ multiplex PCR, and its TCRdb copy is limited to in-frame clones, with some not included. Of 150,000 to 200,000 clones listed, about 88% are singletons. Specimen: PBMCs or T cells enriched from blood (not recorded which). This chain connects TRBV28 to TRBJ2-1, with a weak D call TRBD1 (8 bases). The receptor comes from a woman between 18 and 29 years old who had recovered from COVID-19. DNA of the CDR3: TGTGCCAGCAGTTCCAGGACAGGGAGGGTAGAGAATGAGCAGTTCTTC. Protein: CASSSRTGRVENEQFF.